A selection of T cell receptor beta chains follows, all from one sample in a study of PD-L1 blockade in urothelial cancer. Only in-frame clones appear in the TCRdb table, and some are missing; sequencing was by immunoSEQ multiplex PCR. Among tens of thousands of clones listed, approximately 81% were seen once. This material consisted of PBMCs, taken around atezolizumab (anti-PD-L1) treatment. The receptors originated from a man between 65 and 85 years old with urothelial cancer. CDR3s include the opening cysteine and the closing phenylalanine or tryptophan. A D gene is named only where the DNA matches it firmly. Not every row has a clone size; where given, it reads once, few, many or a size class.

TRBV5-4	-	TRBJ2-2	-	15	CASSMGSGNTGELFF	TGTGCCAGCAGCATGGGGTCGGGGAACACCGGGGAGCTGTTTTTT
TRBV11-2	-	TRBJ2-7	-	19	CASTHWVRARSLSSYEQYF	TGTGCCAGCACCCATTGGGTCAGGGCCCGCTCCCTAAGCTCCTACGAGCAGTACTTC
TRBV28	TRBD1	TRBJ1-2	-	14	CASSSMDRVYGYTF	TGTGCCAGCAGTTCTATGGACAGGGTCTATGGCTACACCTTC
TRBV4-1	-	TRBJ1-3	-	14	CASSPQGIGNTIYF	TGCGCCAGCAGCCCCCAGGGGATTGGAAACACCATATATTTT
TRBV6-5	TRBD1	TRBJ2-4	-	16	CASSSGTGGAKNIQYF	TGTGCCAGCAGTTCAGGGACAGGGGGCGCCAAAAACATTCAGTACTTC
TRBV19	-	TRBJ1-5	-	13	CASSTGVSQPQHF	TGTGCCAGTAGTACGGGGGTAAGTCAGCCCCAGCATTTT
TRBV6-5	TRBD1	TRBJ2-7	-	13	CATTGTRAYEQYF	TGTGCCACGACAGGGACGAGAGCCTACGAGCAGTACTTC
TRBV2	-	TRBJ1-3	-	15	CASSGGLAGGNTIYF	TGTGCCAGCAGTGGCGGGTTAGCGGGAGGAAACACCATATATTTT
TRBV6-5	-	TRBJ2-3	-	14	CASSPSLSTDTQYF	TGTGCCAGCAGTCCTTCACTGAGCACAGATACGCAGTATTTT
TRBV7-9	TRBD2	TRBJ2-1	-	17	CASSPPGLAGVVTEQFF	TGTGCCAGCAGCCCCCCGGGACTAGCCGGGGTCGTTACCGAGCAGTTCTTC
TRBV6-1	TRBD1	TRBJ2-4	-	15	CASSPPRDRGLLQYF	TGTGCCAGCAGCCCCCCCCGGGACAGGGGTCTACTTCAGTACTTC
TRBV19	-	TRBJ1-1	-	16	CASSRQSWAMNTEAFF	TGTGCCAGTAGCCGGCAGTCATGGGCGATGAACACTGAAGCTTTCTTT
TRBV10-3	TRBD1	TRBJ1-3	-	14	CATRQGASGNTIYF	TGTGCCACCCGACAGGGGGCTTCTGGAAACACCATATATTTT
TRBV5-1	-	TRBJ2-6	few	14	CASSRGAGANVLTF	TGCGCCAGCAGCAGGGGCGCTGGGGCCAACGTCCTGACTTTC
TRBV12-5	TRBD1	TRBJ2-3	-	15	CASGPPGQGTDTQYF	TGTGCTAGTGGCCCACCGGGACAGGGGACAGATACGCAGTATTTT
TRBV7-8	TRBD1	TRBJ2-7	medium-sized	17	CASSFAPQGAIGYEQYF	TGTGCCAGCAGCTTCGCCCCACAGGGGGCCATCGGATACGAGCAGTACTTC
TRBV27	TRBD2	TRBJ2-1	-	15	CASSPGLAGGNEQFF	TGTGCCAGCAGTCCGGGACTAGCGGGAGGGAATGAGCAGTTCTTC
TRBV19	TRBD2	TRBJ2-7	-	16	CASSISTSGLSYEQYF	TGTGCCAGTAGTATAAGCACTAGCGGGCTCTCCTACGAGCAGTACTTC
TRBV9	-	TRBJ2-1	-	11	CASSRADEQFF	TGTGCCAGCAGCCGCGCCGATGAGCAGTTCTTC
TRBV5-7	TRBD1	TRBJ1-2	-	18	CASSDGTGGFSRNYGYTF	TGTGCCAGCAGCGACGGGACAGGGGGCTTTTCCCGAAACTATGGCTACACCTTC
TRBV6-6	-	TRBJ1-3	-	14	CASSQGVPGNTIYF	TGTGCCAGCAGTCAAGGGGTTCCTGGAAACACCATATATTTT
TRBV9	-	TRBJ2-1	few	11	CASSEHNEQFF	TGTGCCAGCAGCGAGCACAATGAGCAGTTCTTC
TRBV30	TRBD1	TRBJ1-5	-	16	CAWSAIGTGDNQPQHF	TGTGCCTGGAGCGCAATTGGGACAGGGGACAATCAGCCCCAGCATTTT
TRBV9	TRBD1	TRBJ2-2	-	17	CASSATPGDRGPGELFF	TGTGCCAGCAGCGCGACACCGGGGGACAGGGGGCCCGGGGAGCTGTTTTTT
TRBV5-1	-	TRBJ1-1	-	17	CASSQTGMLGVNTEAFF	TGCGCCAGCAGCCAAACCGGGATGCTAGGCGTGAACACTGAAGCTTTCTTT
TRBV4-1	TRBD2	TRBJ2-3	-	17	CASSQVFPSGSADTQYF	TGCGCCAGCAGCCAAGTCTTTCCTAGCGGGAGCGCAGATACGCAGTATTTT